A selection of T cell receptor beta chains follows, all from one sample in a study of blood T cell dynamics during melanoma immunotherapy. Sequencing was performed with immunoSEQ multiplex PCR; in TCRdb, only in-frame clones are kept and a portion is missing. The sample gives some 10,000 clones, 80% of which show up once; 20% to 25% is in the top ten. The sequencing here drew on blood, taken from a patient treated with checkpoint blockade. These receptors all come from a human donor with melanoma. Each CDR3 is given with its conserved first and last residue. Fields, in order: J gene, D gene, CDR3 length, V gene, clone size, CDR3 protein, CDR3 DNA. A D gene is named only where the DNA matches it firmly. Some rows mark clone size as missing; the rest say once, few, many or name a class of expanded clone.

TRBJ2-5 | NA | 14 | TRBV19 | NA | CASSIRRGRETQYF | TGTGCCAGTAGTATTAGGAGGGGTCGGGAGACCCAGTACTTC
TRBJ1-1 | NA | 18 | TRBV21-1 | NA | CASSFGGHQLILNTEAFF | TGTGCCAGCAGCTTTGGGGGACACCAACTGATATTGAACACTGAAGCTTTCTTT
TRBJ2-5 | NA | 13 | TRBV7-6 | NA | CASSLEGQETQYF | TGTGCCAGCAGCTTAGAAGGTCAGGAGACCCAGTACTTC
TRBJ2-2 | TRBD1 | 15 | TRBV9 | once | CASSQQGAPAGELFF | TGTGCCAGCAGCCAACAGGGGGCGCCCGCAGGGGAGCTGTTTTTT
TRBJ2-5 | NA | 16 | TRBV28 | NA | CASSRGLGTDQETQYF | TGTGCCAGCAGTCGGGGGTTGGGGACAGACCAAGAGACCCAGTACTTC
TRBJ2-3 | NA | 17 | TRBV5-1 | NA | CASSLAAGSPFTDTQYF | TGCGCCAGCAGCTTGGCCGCTGGATCCCCTTTCACAGATACGCAGTATTTT
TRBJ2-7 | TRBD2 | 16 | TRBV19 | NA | CASSMESSGRRGEQYF | TGTGCCAGTAGTATGGAGAGTAGCGGGAGAAGGGGCGAGCAGTACTTC
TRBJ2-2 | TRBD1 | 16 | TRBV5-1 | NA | CASSLRTGSTTGELFF | TGCGCCAGCAGCTTGAGGACAGGGAGTACCACCGGGGAGCTGTTTTTT
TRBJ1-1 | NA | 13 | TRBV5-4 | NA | CASSRTPNTEAFF | TGTGCCAGCAGCCGTACTCCAAACACTGAAGCTTTCTTT
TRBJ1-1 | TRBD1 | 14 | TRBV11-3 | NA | CASSQQGEGTEAFF | TGTGCCAGCAGCCAGCAGGGGGAAGGTACTGAAGCTTTCTTT
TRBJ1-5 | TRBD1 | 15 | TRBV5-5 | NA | CASSLQGVVHQPQHF | TGTGCCAGCAGCTTACAGGGGGTTGTGCATCAGCCCCAGCATTTT
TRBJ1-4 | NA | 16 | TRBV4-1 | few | CASSQAGARANEKLFF | TGCGCCAGCAGCCAGGCCGGGGCCCGAGCTAATGAAAAACTGTTTTTT
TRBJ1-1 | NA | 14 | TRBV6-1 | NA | CASRLYEVNTEAFF | TGTGCCAGCAGGCTCTACGAAGTGAACACTGAAGCTTTCTTT
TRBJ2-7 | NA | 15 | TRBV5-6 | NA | CASSSPMGSSYEQYF | TGTGCCAGCAGCTCCCCTATGGGGAGTTCCTACGAGCAGTACTTC
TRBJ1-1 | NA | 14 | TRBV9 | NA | CASSVGPVNTEAFF | TGTGCCAGCAGCGTAGGTCCAGTGAACACTGAAGCTTTCTTT
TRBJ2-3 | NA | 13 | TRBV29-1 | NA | CSVHKGGTDTQYF | TGCAGCGTTCATAAGGGGGGTACAGATACGCAGTATTTT
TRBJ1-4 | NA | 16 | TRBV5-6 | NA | CASSLVGEATNEKLFF | TGTGCCAGCAGCTTGGTAGGGGAGGCAACTAATGAAAAACTGTTTTTT
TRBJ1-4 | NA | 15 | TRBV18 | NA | CASSPDYTEHEKLFF | TGTGCCAGCTCACCAGATTACACAGAACATGAAAAACTGTTTTTT
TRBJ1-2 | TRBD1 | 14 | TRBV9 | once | CASSADRGGSGYTF | TGTGCCAGCAGCGCAGACAGGGGCGGGAGTGGCTACACCTTC
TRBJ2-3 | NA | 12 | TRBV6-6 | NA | CASLGSTDTQYF | TGTGCCAGCTTAGGATCCACAGATACGCAGTATTTT
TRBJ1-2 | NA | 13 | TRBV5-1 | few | CASSFLRASGYTF | TGCGCCAGCAGCTTTTTAAGGGCGAGCGGCTACACCTTC
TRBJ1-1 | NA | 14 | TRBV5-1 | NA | CASSQDTMNTEAFF | TGCGCCAGCAGCCAGGACACCATGAACACTGAAGCTTTCTTT
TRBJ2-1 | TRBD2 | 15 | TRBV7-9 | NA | CASSLVVAGVNEQFF | TGTGCCAGCAGCTTAGTAGTAGCGGGGGTCAACGAGCAGTTCTTC
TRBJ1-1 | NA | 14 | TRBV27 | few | CASSLSGARTEAFF | TGTGCCAGCAGTTTATCAGGGGCTCGAACTGAAGCTTTCTTT
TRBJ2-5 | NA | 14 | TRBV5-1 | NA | CASSLGAVQETQYF | TGCGCCAGCAGTTTGGGAGCCGTACAAGAGACCCAGTACTTC
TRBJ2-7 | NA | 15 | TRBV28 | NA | CASSSQQGPYREQYF | TGTGCCAGCAGTTCCCAACAGGGACCTTATAGGGAGCAGTACTTC
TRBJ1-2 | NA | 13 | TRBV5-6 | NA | CASSLTGSYGYTF | TGTGCCAGCAGCTTGACAGGGTCCTATGGCTACACCTTC
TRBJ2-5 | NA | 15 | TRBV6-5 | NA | CASSYGDKYQETQYF | TGTGCCAGCAGTTACGGTGACAAGTACCAAGAGACCCAGTACTTC
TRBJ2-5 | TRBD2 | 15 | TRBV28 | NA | CASSSSGGGQETQYF | TGTGCCAGCAGTTCCAGCGGGGGGGGGCAAGAGACCCAGTACTTC
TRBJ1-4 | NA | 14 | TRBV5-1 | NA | CASSLGESNEKLFF | TGCGCCAGCAGCTTGGGAGAGTCTAATGAAAAACTGTTTTTT
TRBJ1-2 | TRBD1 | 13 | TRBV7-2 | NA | CASSLRTGDGYTF | TGTGCCAGCAGCTTGCGGACAGGCGATGGCTACACCTTC
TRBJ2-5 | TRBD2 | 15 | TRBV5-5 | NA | CASSLGAGSGETQYF | TGTGCCAGCAGCCTCGGAGCGGGGAGTGGGGAGACCCAGTACTTC
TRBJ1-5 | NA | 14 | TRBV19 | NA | CASSIPRMNQPQHF | TGTGCCAGTAGTATTCCACGGATGAATCAGCCCCAGCATTTT
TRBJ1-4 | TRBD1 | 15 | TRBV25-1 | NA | CASSGLDRGREKLFF | TGTGCCAGCAGTGGCTTGGACAGGGGGCGTGAAAAACTGTTTTTT
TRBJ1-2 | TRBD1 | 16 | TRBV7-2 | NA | CASSLAPGTGDYGYTF | TGTGCCAGCAGCTTAGCCCCCGGGACAGGGGACTATGGCTACACCTTC
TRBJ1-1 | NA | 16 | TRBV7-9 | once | CASSLEAVRMNTEAFF | TGTGCCAGCAGCTTAGAGGCAGTAAGGATGAACACTGAAGCTTTCTTT
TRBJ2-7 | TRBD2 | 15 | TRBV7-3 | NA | CASSLRASGRSEQYF | TGTGCCAGCAGCTTAAGGGCTAGCGGGAGGTCTGAGCAGTACTTC
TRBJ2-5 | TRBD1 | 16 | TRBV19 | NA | CASCPGTGAAGETQYF | TGTGCCAGTTGTCCCGGGACAGGGGCGGCGGGGGAGACCCAGTACTTC
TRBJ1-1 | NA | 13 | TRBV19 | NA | CASSSMRGTEAFF | TGTGCCAGTAGTAGCATGAGAGGAACTGAAGCTTTCTTT
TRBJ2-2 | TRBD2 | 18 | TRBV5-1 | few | CASSLGGLAGGVSGELFF | TGCGCCAGCAGCTTGGGCGGACTAGCGGGGGGAGTCTCCGGGGAGCTGTTTTTT
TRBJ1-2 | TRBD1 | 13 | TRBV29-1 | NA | CSVGQEAFYGYTF | TGCAGCGTCGGACAGGAGGCCTTCTATGGCTACACCTTC
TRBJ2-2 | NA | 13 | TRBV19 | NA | CATSPMGTGELFF | TGTGCCACCTCCCCCATGGGTACCGGGGAGCTGTTTTTT
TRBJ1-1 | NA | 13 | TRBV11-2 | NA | CASRRAGRTEAFF | TGTGCCAGCAGAAGGGCAGGGCGGACTGAAGCTTTCTTT
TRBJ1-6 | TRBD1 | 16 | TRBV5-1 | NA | CASSSSTGVENSPLHF | TGCGCCAGCAGCTCCTCGACAGGGGTGGAGAATTCACCCCTCCACTTT
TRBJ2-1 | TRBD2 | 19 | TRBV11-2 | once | CASRAAGTSGSSTYNEQFF | TGTGCCAGCAGGGCCGCCGGGACTAGCGGGAGTAGTACATACAATGAGCAGTTCTTC
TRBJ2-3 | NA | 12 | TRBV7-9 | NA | CASSSEADTQYF | TGTGCCAGCAGCTCCGAGGCAGATACGCAGTATTTT
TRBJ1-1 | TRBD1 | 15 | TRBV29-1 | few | CSVRGPGTVNTEAFF | TGCAGCGTGAGGGGGCCCGGGACAGTGAACACTGAAGCTTTCTTT
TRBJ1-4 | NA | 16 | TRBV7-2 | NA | CASSPSAGPTNEKLFF | TGTGCCAGCAGCCCCTCAGCTGGGCCCACTAATGAAAAACTGTTTTTT
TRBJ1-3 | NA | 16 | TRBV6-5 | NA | CASSYSRDGSGNTIYF | TGTGCCAGCAGTTACTCGCGGGACGGCTCTGGAAACACCATATATTTT
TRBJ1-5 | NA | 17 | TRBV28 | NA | CASSWSGPLMSNQPQHF | TGTGCCAGCAGTTGGTCCGGGCCCTTGATGAGTAATCAGCCCCAGCATTTT
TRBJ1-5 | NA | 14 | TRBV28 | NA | CASGLGQGSQPQHF | TGTGCCAGCGGCCTGGGGCAGGGGAGTCAGCCCCAGCATTTT
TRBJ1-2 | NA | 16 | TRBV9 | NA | CASSVAGATPNYGYTF | TGTGCCAGCAGCGTAGCAGGGGCTACCCCAAACTATGGCTACACCTTC
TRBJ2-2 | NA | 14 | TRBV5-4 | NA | CASRRTANTGELFF | TGTGCCAGCAGACGCACAGCGAACACCGGGGAGCTGTTTTTT